This is a list of T cell receptor beta chains from one sample in a study of identical twins. TCRdb re-called the 5' RACE reads through MiXCR, storing one row per CDR3 protein. The sample shows 200,000 to 250,000 distinct CDR3 sequences, 12% of them seen only once. These data also formed part of another study, on yellow fever vaccine responses in identical twins.

Sequencing input: memory (CD45RO+) T cells sorted from blood. These receptors were taken from a woman aged 18-29 years in good health. Each CDR3 is given with its conserved first and last residue. A D gene is named only where the DNA matches it firmly. The listing skips clone size in some rows; elsewhere it reads once, few, many or a size class.

clone_size: few; d_call: TRBD2; v_call: TRBV11-1; j_call: TRBJ2-1; cdr3_nt: TGTGCCAGCAGCCCAATGATAGGCGGGACTAGCGGGAGGCTCTCCTACAATGAGCAGTTCTTC; cdr3_aa: CASSPMIGGTSGRLSYNEQFF
clone_size: NA; d_call: TRBD1; v_call: TRBV27; j_call: TRBJ1-2; cdr3_nt: TGTGCCAGCAGTCCGCCGGGACAGGGCCTCTATGGCTACACCTTC; cdr3_aa: CASSPPGQGLYGYTF
clone_size: NA; d_call: TRBD1; v_call: TRBV6-2/TRBV6-3; j_call: TRBJ2-7; cdr3_nt: TGTGCCAGCAGTCCCCTCGGACAGGGGGCTAGTTACGAGCAGTACTTC; cdr3_aa: CASSPLGQGASYEQYF
clone_size: NA; d_call: NA; v_call: TRBV7-2; j_call: TRBJ2-2; cdr3_nt: TGTGCGGGGTCGACTATACGCACCGGGGAGCTGTTTTTT; cdr3_aa: CAGSTIRTGELFF
clone_size: NA; d_call: TRBD2; v_call: TRBV6-2/TRBV6-3; j_call: TRBJ2-5; cdr3_nt: TGTGCCAGCAGTTACCCCGCGGGAGGGCACCAAGAGACCCAGTACTTC; cdr3_aa: CASSYPAGGHQETQYF
clone_size: few; d_call: NA; v_call: TRBV6-1; j_call: TRBJ1-6; cdr3_nt: TGTGCCAGCAGCCAGGGCTCCTATAATTCACCCCTCCACTTT; cdr3_aa: CASSQGSYNSPLHF
clone_size: few; d_call: NA; v_call: TRBV2; j_call: TRBJ1-5; cdr3_nt: TGTGCCAGCAGTGAATGGGAGGGCGGGGGTCAGCCCCAGCATTTT; cdr3_aa: CASSEWEGGGQPQHF
clone_size: NA; d_call: NA; v_call: TRBV7-2; j_call: TRBJ2-7; cdr3_nt: TGTGCCAGCAGCTTAGGGGGGGATTCCTACGAGCAGTACTTC; cdr3_aa: CASSLGGDSYEQYF
clone_size: few; d_call: NA; v_call: TRBV18; j_call: TRBJ1-6; cdr3_nt: TGTGCCAGCTCACAAGGGGAGACCAGCTCACCCCTCCACTTT; cdr3_aa: CASSQGETSSPLHF
clone_size: NA; d_call: NA; v_call: TRBV14; j_call: TRBJ2-5; cdr3_nt: TGTGCCAGCAGCTCCTGGAGGACGGATCAAGAGACCCAGTACTTC; cdr3_aa: CASSSWRTDQETQYF
clone_size: NA; d_call: NA; v_call: TRBV6-2/TRBV6-3; j_call: TRBJ2-2; cdr3_nt: TGTGCCAGCAGTTACTCGACTATGACCGCCGGGGAGCTGTTTTTT; cdr3_aa: CASSYSTMTAGELFF
clone_size: once; d_call: NA; v_call: TRBV6-2/TRBV6-3; j_call: TRBJ2-7; cdr3_nt: TGTGCCAGCAGTTACCGGCAGTCCGACTACGAGCAGTACTTC; cdr3_aa: CASSYRQSDYEQYF
clone_size: NA; d_call: NA; v_call: TRBV5-1; j_call: TRBJ2-7; cdr3_nt: TGCGCCAGCAGCTTGGGTCAGGGCGGCTCCTACGAGCAGTACTTC; cdr3_aa: CASSLGQGGSYEQYF
clone_size: NA; d_call: TRBD2; v_call: TRBV18; j_call: TRBJ2-7; cdr3_nt: TGTGCCAGCTCACCGACTAGCGGGAGGCCCGAGCAGTACTTC; cdr3_aa: CASSPTSGRPEQYF
clone_size: many; d_call: TRBD1; v_call: TRBV28; j_call: TRBJ1-6; cdr3_nt: TGTGCCAGCCGGGACAGGGGAAATGGTGGGATTAATTCACCCCTCCACTTT; cdr3_aa: CASRDRGNGGINSPLHF
clone_size: few; d_call: TRBD2; v_call: TRBV28; j_call: TRBJ2-1; cdr3_nt: TGTGCCAGTAATTCCGGGACTAGCCGCAATGAGCAGTTCTTC; cdr3_aa: CASNSGTSRNEQFF
clone_size: few; d_call: NA; v_call: TRBV12-3/TRBV12-4; j_call: TRBJ2-1; cdr3_nt: TGTGCCAGCAGTTTACCGGGCGTGGTGGAAGGATCCTACAATGAGCAGTTCTTC; cdr3_aa: CASSLPGVVEGSYNEQFF
clone_size: many; d_call: NA; v_call: TRBV4-1; j_call: TRBJ2-1; cdr3_nt: TGCGCCAGCAGCCAAGATGACCTAATCAATGAGCAGTTCTTC; cdr3_aa: CASSQDDLINEQFF
clone_size: few; d_call: NA; v_call: TRBV2; j_call: TRBJ2-7; cdr3_nt: TGTGCCAGCAGTGCGGTGGGACCTTTCCAGTACTTC; cdr3_aa: CASSAVGPFQYF
clone_size: few; d_call: TRBD1; v_call: TRBV15; j_call: TRBJ1-2; cdr3_nt: TGTGCCACCAGCAGAGATGGGACGGACAGGGACTTTGGCTACACCTTC; cdr3_aa: CATSRDGTDRDFGYTF
clone_size: few; d_call: NA; v_call: TRBV5-1; j_call: TRBJ2-1; cdr3_nt: TGCGCCAGCAGTGGGACGCAAAACAATGAGCAGTTCTTC; cdr3_aa: CASSGTQNNEQFF
clone_size: NA; d_call: TRBD2; v_call: TRBV5-6; j_call: TRBJ2-3; cdr3_nt: TGTGCCAGCAGCTTGGGTAGCGGGGGGGCCTGGGGCACAGATACGCAGTATTTT; cdr3_aa: CASSLGSGGAWGTDTQYF
clone_size: many; d_call: NA; v_call: TRBV12-3/TRBV12-4; j_call: TRBJ1-1; cdr3_nt: TGTGCCAGCAGGCCCTCGGGGGGTACGGGCACTGAAGCTTTCTTT; cdr3_aa: CASRPSGGTGTEAFF
clone_size: NA; d_call: TRBD2; v_call: TRBV11-1; j_call: TRBJ2-1; cdr3_nt: TGTGCCAGCAGCTTAGTGGGTAGCGGGTCATACAATGAGCAGTTCTTC; cdr3_aa: CASSLVGSGSYNEQFF
clone_size: many; d_call: TRBD2; v_call: TRBV18; j_call: TRBJ2-1; cdr3_nt: TGTGCCAGCTCACCAAGCGGGGGGGCTTACAATGAGCAGTTCTTC; cdr3_aa: CASSPSGGAYNEQFF
clone_size: NA; d_call: NA; v_call: TRBV7-9; j_call: TRBJ2-7; cdr3_nt: TGTGCCAGCAGCTTTTTTATCTCCCGCGAAAGGGGCGAGCAGTACTTC; cdr3_aa: CASSFFISRERGEQYF
clone_size: few; d_call: TRBD2; v_call: TRBV20-1; j_call: TRBJ2-3; cdr3_nt: TGCAGTGCTAGGGACACTAGCGGGGGAAGAGATACGCAGTATTTT; cdr3_aa: CSARDTSGGRDTQYF
clone_size: NA; d_call: TRBD1; v_call: TRBV18; j_call: TRBJ2-3; cdr3_nt: TGTGCCAGCTCTGTAAGACAGGGAGGCACAGATACGCAGTATTTT; cdr3_aa: CASSVRQGGTDTQYF
clone_size: many; d_call: NA; v_call: TRBV10-3; j_call: TRBJ2-7; cdr3_nt: TGTGCCATCAGTGGGGCGGCAGGGGGGACTTCCTACGAGCAGTACTTC; cdr3_aa: CAISGAAGGTSYEQYF
clone_size: few; d_call: NA; v_call: TRBV14; j_call: TRBJ2-5; cdr3_nt: TGTGCCAGCAGCCAAAGAAAGTTCCTCCAAGAGACCCAGTACTTC; cdr3_aa: CASSQRKFLQETQYF
clone_size: few; d_call: NA; v_call: TRBV5-1; j_call: TRBJ2-3; cdr3_nt: TGCGCCAGCACCAGTCGGGGGACAGATACGCAGTATTTT; cdr3_aa: CASTSRGTDTQYF
clone_size: few; d_call: TRBD2; v_call: TRBV18; j_call: TRBJ2-1; cdr3_nt: TGTGCCAGCTCACCGCCGACTAGCGGGAGAACAAATGAGCAGTTCTTC; cdr3_aa: CASSPPTSGRTNEQFF
clone_size: many; d_call: TRBD1; v_call: TRBV5-1; j_call: TRBJ1-1; cdr3_nt: TGCGCCAGCAGCCCCCGGACAGGGAAGGGTAACACTGAAGCTTTCTTT; cdr3_aa: CASSPRTGKGNTEAFF
clone_size: many; d_call: NA; v_call: TRBV5-1; j_call: TRBJ1-5; cdr3_nt: TGCGCCAGCAGCTCCGGGCCGGCGAACAATCAGCCCCAGCATTTT; cdr3_aa: CASSSGPANNQPQHF
clone_size: many; d_call: NA; v_call: TRBV15; j_call: TRBJ2-5; cdr3_nt: TGTGCCACCAGCAGAGATCAGGGTAAAGAGACCCAGTACTTC; cdr3_aa: CATSRDQGKETQYF
clone_size: NA; d_call: NA; v_call: TRBV15; j_call: TRBJ2-5; cdr3_nt: TGTGCCACCAGCAGGGATAACAGGGATCGGCCGGGGGAGACCCAGTACTTC; cdr3_aa: CATSRDNRDRPGETQYF
clone_size: many; d_call: NA; v_call: TRBV7-9; j_call: TRBJ1-5; cdr3_nt: TGTGCCAGCAGCTTAACCGGGGGCACTCAGCCCCAGCATTTT; cdr3_aa: CASSLTGGTQPQHF
clone_size: NA; d_call: TRBD1; v_call: TRBV28; j_call: TRBJ2-3; cdr3_nt: TGTGCCAGCAGAGAAGGGGGCGCAGGCACAGATACGCAGTATTTT; cdr3_aa: CASREGGAGTDTQYF
clone_size: NA; d_call: NA; v_call: TRBV4-2; j_call: TRBJ2-3; cdr3_nt: TGTGCCAGCAGCCAAGATTCCACTAGCTTCAGTACGCAGTATTTT; cdr3_aa: CASSQDSTSFSTQYF
clone_size: few; d_call: NA; v_call: TRBV12-3/TRBV12-4; j_call: TRBJ1-2; cdr3_nt: TGTGCCAGCAGTAATGGCTATGGCTACACCTTC; cdr3_aa: CASSNGYGYTF
clone_size: NA; d_call: NA; v_call: TRBV2; j_call: TRBJ2-7; cdr3_nt: TGTGCCAGCAGTGAACAGGGCCCTTCCTACGAGCAGTACTTC; cdr3_aa: CASSEQGPSYEQYF
clone_size: few; d_call: NA; v_call: TRBV15; j_call: TRBJ2-7; cdr3_nt: TGTGCCACCAGCAGGGGGGCCTCCTACGAGCAGTACTTC; cdr3_aa: CATSRGASYEQYF
clone_size: NA; d_call: TRBD2; v_call: TRBV5-6; j_call: TRBJ2-1; cdr3_nt: TGTGCCAGCAGCCACGGGACTAGCGGGGGCAATGAGCAGTTCTTC; cdr3_aa: CASSHGTSGGNEQFF
clone_size: NA; d_call: TRBD2; v_call: TRBV9; j_call: TRBJ2-3; cdr3_nt: TGTGCCAGCAGTACAACGAGCGGGGGGCTCACAGATACGCAGTATTTT; cdr3_aa: CASSTTSGGLTDTQYF
clone_size: NA; d_call: TRBD2; v_call: TRBV4-2; j_call: TRBJ2-3; cdr3_nt: TGTGCCAGCAGCCAAGTTGCGTCTAGCGGGGGGGCGACAGATACGCAGTATTTT; cdr3_aa: CASSQVASSGGATDTQYF
clone_size: NA; d_call: NA; v_call: TRBV20-1; j_call: TRBJ2-1; cdr3_nt: TGCAGTGCTAATCACCGGGCCGAGCAGTTCTTC; cdr3_aa: CSANHRAEQFF
clone_size: NA; d_call: TRBD1; v_call: TRBV14; j_call: TRBJ2-2; cdr3_nt: TGTGCCAGCAGCCCCTGGACAGGGGTAAACACCGGGGAGCTGTTTTTT; cdr3_aa: CASSPWTGVNTGELFF
clone_size: few; d_call: TRBD2; v_call: TRBV5-1; j_call: TRBJ2-1; cdr3_nt: TGCGCCAGCAGCTACGGGGGGGCCGCCAATGAGCAGTTCTTC; cdr3_aa: CASSYGGAANEQFF
clone_size: NA; d_call: TRBD1; v_call: TRBV4-1; j_call: TRBJ2-7; cdr3_nt: TGCGCCAGCAGCCGACAGGACAGGGCCCCCTACGAGCAGTACTTC; cdr3_aa: CASSRQDRAPYEQYF
clone_size: once; d_call: NA; v_call: TRBV21-1; j_call: TRBJ1-5; cdr3_nt: TGTGCCAGCAGCACACTGGACAGCAATCAGCCCCAGCATTTT; cdr3_aa: CASSTLDSNQPQHF
clone_size: few; d_call: NA; v_call: TRBV29-1; j_call: TRBJ2-7; cdr3_nt: TGCAGCGTAAGGGCGAACTCTCCCTACGAGCAGTACTTC; cdr3_aa: CSVRANSPYEQYF
clone_size: few; d_call: NA; v_call: TRBV20-1; j_call: TRBJ1-5; cdr3_nt: TGCAGTGCTACCGGCGGGGGGGGGCAGCCCCAGCATTTT; cdr3_aa: CSATGGGGQPQHF